This T cell receptor beta chain was captured by sequencing in a study of beta chain features in type 1 diabetes. The study's findings and limits: Still unanswered here is whether HLA type influences TCRB rearrangement. In comparison with healthy donors, patients had naive, central memory and Treg TCRB repertoires that appeared more similar.

This clone was seen more than once but under ten times. Its target is not known. V shed 1 base and J shed 3 bases, with 15 bases lying between them. CDR1 MGHRA and CDR2 YSYEKL come from the germline V gene. This CDR3 spans 16 amino acids. The sequenced template was cDNA made from the entire isolated RNA. The protocol was immunoSEQ multiplex PCR, while the TCRdb copy is restricted to in-frame clones and leaves out a portion. The data show 360,000 or so clones, with around 19% seen just once and 0.044% held by the top ten. There was one heparinised blood draw per donor, averaging around 0.11 L. The authors sorted CD4+ naive, central memory, regulatory and stem cell-like memory cells via CD45RO/CCR7/CD25/CD127/CD95/CD27.

The TCR sequence derives from a woman aged 18-29 years in good health. This rearrangement joins TRBV4-1 to TRBJ2-5, with D tentatively TRBD2 (5 bases). Sample: naive CD4+ T cells from blood. The DNA for the CDR3 is TGCGCCAGCAGCCAAGTGGGTGGCTTGCGGGAAGAGACCCAGTACTTC. Amino acid sequence: CASSQVGGLREETQYF.